What follows are 9 T cell receptor beta chains derived from one specimen sequenced in a study of CD8 T cells in ankylosing spondylitis. Antigens of these TCRs are unknown. General observations from the study: There was a TCR beta motif, made of several highly homologous variants, that appeared characteristic of ankylosing spondylitis blood.

TCRdb independently ran MiXCR on the 5' RACE reads; one entry per CDR3 protein. Of around 890,000 distinct CDR3 sequences in the sample, about 12% were seen once. The sample taken for sequencing was blood, either unsorted or a sorted T cell fraction (not recorded which). The receptors here all came from a male donor with ankylosing spondylitis.

V usage is TRBV7-2 and J usage is TRBJ1-3; no reliable D call. CDR1 SGHTA and CDR2 FQGNSA come from the germline V gene. The CDR3 consists of 15 residues. The V end lost 2 bases, the J end lost 0 bases, and 8 bases lay between the germline ends. The CDR3 DNA sequence: TGTGCCAGCAGCTTATATGGCATCTCTGGAAACACCATATATTTT. Its translation is CASSLYGISGNTIYF.

The chain uses TRBV20-1 and TRBJ1-2, with TRBD1 matching over 8 bases. J was trimmed by 7 bases and V by 2 bases; bases with no gene match: 3. In germline, CDR1 is DFQATT, CDR2 SNEGSKA (reference sequence). This CDR3 spans 12 amino acids. In DNA, the CDR3 is TGCAGTGCTAGACAGGGGGCTGCTGGCTACACCTTC. Its protein product is CSARQGAAGYTF.

This clonotype was counted a few times. The chain has TRBV5-1 and TRBJ2-7, with D perhaps assigned TRBD1 or TRBD2 (5 bases each). The V gene's germline CDR1 is SGHRS and CDR2 YFSETQ. This CDR3 has 14 residues. V was trimmed by 0 bases and J by 0 bases, leaving 7 bases between them. CDR3 loop: CASSLGDGSYEQYF. CDR3 coding DNA: TGCGCCAGCAGCTTGGGGGACGGCTCCTACGAGCAGTACTTC.

This clonotype was seen only a few times. V usage is TRBV5-1 and J usage is TRBJ2-2, with D possibly TRBD2 on 7 matching bases. The germline CDR1 and CDR2 sequences are SGHRS and YFSETQ. This CDR3 has 15 amino acids. V lost 4 bases and J lost 6, with 16 bases in between. The CDR3: CASSRATGRAGELFF. In DNA form, the CDR3 reads TGCGCCAGCAGCAGGGCAACAGGGAGGGCCGGGGAGCTGTTTTTT.

This clonotype was seen more than once but under ten times. This chain links TRBV12-3 or TRBV12-4 with TRBJ1-4, with a tentative D call TRBD1 (6 bases). V was cut by 6 bases and J by 0 bases, with 11 bases left in between. The CDR3 is 15 amino acids. The CDR3 spells CASSRTAATNEKLFF. CDR3 coding DNA: TGTGCCAGCAGCCGGACAGCCGCAACTAATGAAAAACTGTTTTTT.

This clonotype was recorded many times. The genes are TRBV29-1 and TRBJ2-7, with 9 bases lining up with TRBD2. CDR1 and CDR2 (germline): SQVTM, ANQGSEA. The V and J ends lost 7 bases and 3 bases, in that order; junction bases with no gene match: 10. The CDR3 extends over 14 amino acids. The CDR3 nucleotides read TGCAGCGCCATGGGGGGACTAGCCCGCTACGAGCAGTACTTC. It is translated as CSAMGGLARYEQYF.

This clonotype occurred a few times. The chain uses TRBV20-1 and TRBJ2-3; D not certain. The CDR3 has 13 amino acids. From germline, CDR1 is DFQATT and CDR2 SNEGSKA (reference sequence). Trimming removed 4 bases at V and 4 bases at J, with 12 bases between. In nucleotides, the CDR3 is TGCAGTGCTATAGCCCGGTTCCCAGATACGCAGTATTTT. It is translated as CSAIARFPDTQYF.

The table lists this clonotype with a few counts. This chain uses TRBV4-1 with TRBJ2-5; D is undetermined. The germline V gene has CDR1 MGHRA and CDR2 YSYEKL. V was clipped by 4 bases and J by 7 bases, with 19 bases between them. This CDR3 is 15 amino acids long. The CDR3 sequence is CASSPSTVLGGTQYF. CDR3 sequence (DNA): TGCGCCAGCAGCCCCTCGACCGTACTCGGCGGGACCCAGTACTTC.

This clonotype was observed a few times. This chain uses TRBV7-2 with TRBJ1-1, with D possibly matching TRBD1 (6 bases). The CDR3 extends over 15 amino acids. The V end lost 2 bases, the J end lost 5 bases, and 15 bases lay between the germline ends. The germline V gene has CDR1 SGHTA and CDR2 FQGNSA. As DNA, the CDR3 is TGTGCCAGCAGCTTATACAGGGTGGTGGGAACTGAAGCTTTCTTT. Its translation: CASSLYRVVGTEAFF.